The 21 T cell receptor beta chains below come from one sample, sequenced in a study of tumor and adjacent non-tumor tissue in lung cancer. TCRbeta libraries were built with three rounds of nested PCR, modified from ARM-PCR. TCRdb analysed the multiplex PCR reads with MiXCR anew, one entry per CDR3 protein. The profile shows approximately 77,000 distinct CDR3 sequences, 65% to 85% of them singletons. This sample's RNA came from whole unsorted tissue. Distant lung tissue was collected more than 3 cm away from the tumor edge. The sequenced material came from distant non-tumor lung tissue. The receptors here all came from a man in his 60s with non-small cell lung cancer.

The rearrangement links TRBV12-3 or TRBV12-4 to TRBJ2-7, with TRBD2 identical over 7 bases. Trimming took 7 bases from V and 6 from J; bases not matched to a gene: 12. The CDR3 is 14 residues long. The CDR3 loop reads CASNAAGVRTEQYF. Written as DNA, the CDR3 is TGTGCCAGCAACGCTGCGGGAGTCAGAACCGAGCAGTACTTC.

About this clonotype itself: The final CDR3 position lacks the conserved phenylalanine or tryptophan, pointing to a likely read error. The CDR3 is CSAREDNGKLFL. DNA for the CDR3: TGCAGCGCACGGGAGGACAACGGGAAGCTGTTTTTA. The chain couples TRBV29-1 to TRBJ2-2; 7 nucleotides match TRBD2. The length of the CDR3 is 12 residues. Germline V gene sequence: CDR1 SQVTM, CDR2 ANQGSEA.

In this sample, this clonotype turned up once. The chain employs TRBV20-1 and TRBJ2-2; no clear D. With 0 bases removed from V and 8 bases from J, the gap between germline ends came to 19 bases. CDR1 is DFQATT and CDR2 is SNEGSKA in the germline V gene (reference sequence). There are 16 residues in the CDR3. This CDR3 is CSARDPRWRGTGELFF. The DNA for the CDR3 is TGCAGTGCTAGAGATCCCAGGTGGCGAGGTACTGGGGAGCTGTTTTTT.

A note on this clonotype: This CDR3 fails to terminate in the conserved phenylalanine or tryptophan, so it likely reflects a read error. DNA of the CDR3: TGTGCCAGCAACACCCGGGACAGGGGGGTTTTGGGTGGCTACACCTTA. Translating gives CASNTRDRGVLGGYTL. The chain has TRBV6-5 and TRBJ1-2, with TRBD1 matching 11 bases. Germline V lookup: CDR1 MNHEY, CDR2 SVGAGI. This CDR3 has 16 amino acids. J was trimmed by 7 bases and V by 7 bases; bases with no gene match: 14.

Worth noting for this clonotype: A much larger clone differs by one base, so this may be a read error. The V gene is TRBV11-2, the J gene TRBJ1-3, with 9 bases aligning to TRBD1. The CDR3 contains 14 residues. Per the germline V gene, CDR1 is SGHAT and CDR2 is FQNNGV. J gave up 11 bases and V 6 bases, and 11 bases lay outside the gene matches. The CDR3 nucleotides are TGTGCCAGCAGAAGACAGGGGGAAATTAGCGCCATATATTTT. Amino acids: CASRRQGEISAIYF.

Comments on this clonotype: A junction end diverges from the germline sequence, so it may reflect a read error. The chain carries TRBV4-3 and TRBJ1-1; D unclear. Looked up from germline, CDR1 is LGHNA and CDR2 is YSLEER. CDR3 length equals 15 residues. The CDR3 here is CASNQDGERNNEAFF. CDR3 DNA: TGCGCTAGCAACCAAGATGGGGAAAGGAACAATGAAGCTTTCTTT.

Worth noting for this clonotype: This is likely a read error, given that the CDR3 carries no conserved phenylalanine or tryptophan at its end. The chain employs TRBV20-1 and TRBJ1-6, with a tentative D call TRBD1 (5 bases). Germline assignment: CDR1 DFQATT and CDR2 SNEGSKA (reference sequence). The CDR3 sequence is 15 residues long. The germline V and J ends were trimmed by 4 bases and 13 bases, with 23 bases remaining between them. The chain's CDR3 is CSANEPWGVKAPLHI. In DNA form, the CDR3 reads TGCAGTGCTAACGAGCCATGGGGGGTCAAGGCGCCCCTCCACATT.

The chain links TRBV20-1 to TRBJ2-1; TRBD2 aligns across 14 bases. CDR1 and CDR2 from the germline V gene are DFQATT and SNEGSKA (reference sequence). After removal of 3 bases from V and 8 bases from J, the junction contained 3 bases not matched to a gene. This CDR3 spans 14 amino acids. CDR3 DNA sequence: TGCAGTGCTAGCGGACTAGCGGGGGGCTATGAGCAGTTCTTC. Amino acid sequence: CSASGLAGGYEQFF.

The chain joins TRBV5-5 to TRBJ2-7, with D possibly being TRBD2 (5 bases). This CDR3 is 17 amino acids long. Germline CDR1 reads SGHKS; CDR2 reads YYEKEE (reference sequence). V was pared by 2 bases and J by 3 bases, with 21 bases between. DNA of the CDR3: TGTGCCAGCAGCTTCAGGCGGTGCCAGGAGGCCAGCTACGAGCAGTACTTC. Translating it yields CASSFRRCQEASYEQYF.

The chain carries TRBV11-2 and TRBJ2-5, with D possibly matching TRBD1 (8 bases). CDR1 is SGHAT, CDR2 FQNNGV, per germline. Trimming shortened V by 6 bases and J by 8 bases, and 16 bases separated the two germline ends. This CDR3 has 13 amino acids. The CDR3 nucleotides read TGTGCCAGCAGTTCTACAGGGGGGGAAACCCAGTACTTC. Amino acid sequence: CASSSTGGETQYF.

This rearrangement joins TRBV14 to TRBJ2-7; no reliable D call. The ends were cut back, 4 bases at V and 12 bases at J, with 16 bases in the middle. In germline, CDR1 is SGHDN, CDR2 FVKESK. The CDR3 has 12 amino acids. Written as DNA, the CDR3 is TGTGCCAGCAGCCCCCTTGGGTACGTGCGGTACTTC. The encoded protein is CASSPLGYVRYF.

Note on this clonotype: One end of the junction is discordant with germline, which a read error may explain. The chain has TRBV11-2 and TRBJ2-6; D gene ambiguous. The CDR3 covers 14 residues. Germline-derived CDR1 and CDR2 are SGHAT and FQNNGV. The CDR3 bases are TGTCCCTGTAGTCCTATCTCTGGTGCCAACGTCCTGACTTTC. Protein: CPCSPISGANVLTF.

The table lists this clonotype with a count of one. One end of the junction is discordant with germline, which a read error may explain. The chain combines TRBV4-1 with TRBJ2-1; no reliable D call. The germline gives CDR1 MGHRA, CDR2 YSYEKL. This CDR3 region has 18 residues. The CDR3 protein is CASRRTSWSGTSYNEQLF. The DNA of the CDR3 is TGCGCCAGCAGACGGACCAGCTGGTCCGGCACCTCCTACAATGAGCAGCTCTTC.

As concerns this clonotype: The CDR3 does not close with the conserved phenylalanine or tryptophan, likely indicating a read error. This chain connects TRBV20-1 to TRBJ1-5; 7 bases agree with TRBD1. Germline values: CDR1 DFQATT, CDR2 SNEGSKA (reference sequence). The CDR3 contains 14 residues. CDR3 coding DNA: TGCAGTGCCCATGCCGACAGGGAAGGGCAGCTCCAGCATTTA. Translation gives CSAHADREGQLQHL.

In regard to this clonotype: A junction boundary mismatches the germline segment, possibly from a read error. The rearrangement links TRBV13 to TRBJ1-1, with a possible D match to TRBD1 (6 bases). This CDR3 is 15 amino acids long. The germline gives CDR1 PRHDT, CDR2 FYEKMQ (reference sequence). The CDR3 region is CDSSQQGLQRAEVFF. CDR3 sequence (DNA): TGTGACAGCAGCCAACAGGGCCTACAGCGCGCTGAAGTTTTCTTT.

This clonotype was observed a single time. One end of the junction varies from germline; a read error may be responsible. For the CDR3, the DNA is TGCTGTGCTCGGGGGTCTGGGGTCGAGCAGTTCTTC. Encoded protein: CCARGSGVEQFF. The chain links TRBV20-1 to TRBJ2-7, with D possibly TRBD2 on 6 matching bases. The J call is in doubt because the DNA end fits TRBJ2-1 better. The germline gives CDR1 DFQATT, CDR2 SNEGSKA (reference sequence). The CDR3 length is 12 residues.

The table lists this clonotype with a few counts. A much larger clonotype is one base distant, so this may be a read error. The chain recombines TRBV6-1 with TRBJ1-6, with TRBD1 as a possible D gene (6 bases). The CDR3 has 15 amino acids. Germline loops: CDR1 MNHNS, CDR2 SASEGT. The CDR3 is CASITRQAVNSPLQF. The CDR3, as DNA: TGTGCCAGCATTACGCGACAGGCCGTGAATTCACCCCTCCAGTTT.

A word on this clonotype: Compared with germline, one end of the junction differs, possibly owing to a read error. The gene calls are TRBV11-2 and TRBJ2-3, with 7 bases matching TRBD2. Germline V gene sequence: CDR1 SGHAT, CDR2 FQNNGV. The CDR3 runs to 15 residues. The CDR3 reads CASSFFLAVAHTQYF. CDR3 coding DNA: TGTGCCAGCAGTTTTTTCCTAGCGGTGGCACATACCCAGTATTTT.

The chain uses TRBV4-1 and TRBJ1-4; no clear D. The CDR3 covers 15 residues. V lost 7 bases and J lost 4, with 16 bases in between. The germline CDR1 and CDR2 sequences are MGHRA and YSYEKL. The CDR3 loop is CASNHSSTCNEKLFF. The CDR3 DNA is TGCGCCAGCAACCACAGCAGCACCTGTAATGAAAAACTGTTTTTT.

As concerns this clonotype: One junction end does not reproduce the germline sequence, and a read error may be involved. The chain recombines TRBV6-2 or TRBV6-3 with TRBJ1-5; D gene uncertain. CDR3 length: 13 amino acids. Germline CDR1 is MNHEY and CDR2 is SVGEGT. CDR3 sequence reads: CAGSPSATKPQHF. Here the CDR3 DNA reads TGTGCCGGCAGCCCTTCGGCGACTAAGCCCCAGCATTTT.

Notes on this clonotype: One end of the junction does not line up with germline, which may come from a read error. The V and J genes are TRBV6-5 and TRBJ2-2; D might be TRBD1 or TRBD2, each matching 5 bases. Germline V lookup: CDR1 MNHEY, CDR2 SVGAGI. This CDR3 is built from 13 residues. Here the CDR3 DNA reads TGCGCCAGCAAAGGCAGGGTGCCCGGGGAGCTGTTATTT. Amino acid sequence: CASKGRVPGELLF.